These T cell receptor beta chains were read from a single sample in a study of control samples from healthy donors and cancer patients. The table came from immunoSEQ multiplex PCR; TCRdb's copy has only in-frame clones and leaves some out. The table shows about 92,000 clones, with approximately 82% occurring only once. Sequencing used blood. These receptors were taken from an older woman in good health. The CDR3 runs from the conserved cysteine through the conserved F or W. D genes are given only for firm matches. Clone sizes are given selectively: once, few, many, or a class where the clone is expanded.

clone_size: -
j_call: TRBJ2-7
v_call: TRBV6-5
d_call: TRBD1
cdr3_aa: CASSLHIGTGPYEQYF
cdr3_nt: TGTGCCAGCAGTTTACATATCGGGACAGGTCCCTACGAGCAGTACTTC

clone_size: -
j_call: TRBJ1-4
v_call: TRBV7-9
d_call: -
cdr3_aa: CASSPSAVREKLFF
cdr3_nt: TGTGCCAGCAGCCCCTCCGCGGTTAGGGAAAAACTGTTTTTT

clone_size: -
j_call: TRBJ2-1
v_call: TRBV24-1
d_call: TRBD2
cdr3_aa: CATSETGTSGRGEQFF
cdr3_nt: TGTGCCACCAGTGAGACCGGGACTAGCGGGAGAGGAGAGCAGTTCTTC

clone_size: -
j_call: TRBJ2-7
v_call: TRBV7-2
d_call: -
cdr3_aa: CASSSTGNYEQYF
cdr3_nt: TGTGCCAGCAGCTCAACGGGTAACTACGAGCAGTACTTC

clone_size: once
j_call: TRBJ1-2
v_call: TRBV19
d_call: -
cdr3_aa: CASSISPENYGYTF
cdr3_nt: TGTGCCAGTAGTATTTCACCGGAAAACTATGGCTACACCTTC

clone_size: -
j_call: TRBJ2-1
v_call: TRBV5-1
d_call: -
cdr3_aa: CASSGGIQSDEQFF
cdr3_nt: TGCGCCAGCAGCGGCGGAATTCAATCCGATGAGCAGTTCTTC

clone_size: -
j_call: TRBJ2-7
v_call: TRBV6-5
d_call: -
cdr3_aa: CASGVGGYPYEQYF
cdr3_nt: TGTGCCAGCGGCGTCGGGGGTTACCCTTACGAGCAGTACTTC

clone_size: -
j_call: TRBJ2-4
v_call: TRBV27
d_call: TRBD2
cdr3_aa: CASSIAGAGKDIQYF
cdr3_nt: TGTGCCAGCAGTATAGCGGGAGCGGGGAAGGACATTCAGTACTTC

clone_size: few
j_call: TRBJ1-2
v_call: TRBV14
d_call: -
cdr3_aa: CASSQETGARNYGYTF
cdr3_nt: TGTGCCAGCAGCCAGGAGACAGGCGCCCGTAACTATGGCTACACCTTC

clone_size: -
j_call: TRBJ1-1
v_call: TRBV29-1
d_call: -
cdr3_aa: CSGEGHTEAFF
cdr3_nt: TGCAGCGGCGAGGGACACACTGAAGCTTTCTTT

clone_size: few
j_call: TRBJ1-1
v_call: TRBV6-1
d_call: -
cdr3_aa: CASSEMVGRGTEAFF
cdr3_nt: TGTGCCAGCAGTGAAATGGTTGGGAGGGGAACTGAAGCTTTCTTT

clone_size: -
j_call: TRBJ2-7
v_call: TRBV14
d_call: TRBD2
cdr3_aa: CASRGSGEPYEQYF
cdr3_nt: TGTGCCAGCAGAGGTAGCGGGGAACCCTACGAGCAGTACTTC

clone_size: -
j_call: TRBJ2-3
v_call: TRBV10-2
d_call: TRBD2
cdr3_aa: CASSESAGGSWGDTQYF
cdr3_nt: TGCGCCAGCAGTGAGTCCGCTGGCGGGAGCTGGGGAGATACGCAGTATTTT

clone_size: -
j_call: TRBJ2-3
v_call: TRBV5-1
d_call: TRBD2
cdr3_aa: CASAERGSTDTQYF
cdr3_nt: TGCGCCAGCGCCGAGCGGGGGTCCACAGATACGCAGTATTTT

clone_size: few
j_call: TRBJ1-1
v_call: TRBV5-1
d_call: -
cdr3_aa: CASRERTENTEAFF
cdr3_nt: TGCGCCAGCAGGGAACGGACAGAGAACACTGAAGCTTTCTTT

clone_size: -
j_call: TRBJ2-5
v_call: TRBV5-4
d_call: -
cdr3_aa: CASSLKTNQETQYF
cdr3_nt: TGTGCCAGCAGCTTGAAAACAAACCAAGAGACCCAGTACTTC

clone_size: -
j_call: TRBJ2-5
v_call: TRBV12-3/TRBV12-4
d_call: -
cdr3_aa: CASKLQIEETQYF
cdr3_nt: TGTGCCAGCAAACTACAGATTGAAGAGACCCAGTACTTC

clone_size: -
j_call: TRBJ1-5
v_call: TRBV18
d_call: -
cdr3_aa: CASSPDIGNQPQHF
cdr3_nt: TGTGCCAGCTCACCGGACATAGGCAATCAGCCCCAGCATTTT

clone_size: once
j_call: TRBJ2-2
v_call: TRBV7-9
d_call: -
cdr3_aa: CASSLVQGYTGELFF
cdr3_nt: TGTGCCAGCAGCTTAGTACAGGGTTACACCGGGGAGCTGTTTTTT

clone_size: -
j_call: TRBJ1-5
v_call: TRBV28
d_call: -
cdr3_aa: CASRWGNQPQHF
cdr3_nt: TGTGCCAGCAGGTGGGGGAATCAGCCCCAGCATTTT

clone_size: -
j_call: TRBJ2-2
v_call: TRBV3-1/TRBV3-2
d_call: TRBD1
cdr3_aa: CASRFQGTVNTGELFF
cdr3_nt: TGTGCCAGCAGATTCCAGGGGACAGTGAACACCGGGGAGCTGTTTTTT

clone_size: -
j_call: TRBJ1-1
v_call: TRBV7-9
d_call: -
cdr3_aa: CASSLDTRLNTEAFF
cdr3_nt: TGTGCCAGCAGCTTAGATACTAGATTAAACACTGAAGCTTTCTTT

clone_size: -
j_call: TRBJ1-4
v_call: TRBV7-9
d_call: -
cdr3_aa: CASSLDKEGEKLFF
cdr3_nt: TGTGCCAGCAGCTTAGATAAAGAGGGGGAAAAACTGTTTTTT

clone_size: -
j_call: TRBJ2-3
v_call: TRBV19
d_call: TRBD2
cdr3_aa: CASSIGLAGNTDTQYF
cdr3_nt: TGTGCCAGTAGTATCGGTCTAGCGGGGAACACAGATACGCAGTATTTT

clone_size: -
j_call: TRBJ2-7
v_call: TRBV3-1/TRBV3-2
d_call: TRBD1
cdr3_aa: CASSRGQQAYEQYF
cdr3_nt: TGTGCCAGCAGCCGGGGACAGCAAGCCTACGAGCAGTACTTC

clone_size: -
j_call: TRBJ2-3
v_call: TRBV2
d_call: -
cdr3_aa: CASSPLWATQYF
cdr3_nt: TGTGCCAGCAGTCCCCTTTGGGCTACGCAGTATTTT

clone_size: -
j_call: TRBJ2-3
v_call: TRBV20-1
d_call: -
cdr3_aa: CSALRGDTQYF
cdr3_nt: TGCAGTGCCCTTAGGGGGGATACGCAGTATTTT

clone_size: -
j_call: TRBJ1-6
v_call: TRBV27
d_call: -
cdr3_aa: CASRRTENSPLHF
cdr3_nt: TGTGCCAGCAGACGGACGGAAAATTCACCCCTCCACTTT

clone_size: -
j_call: TRBJ2-6
v_call: TRBV28
d_call: -
cdr3_aa: CASAIPGSGANVLTF
cdr3_nt: TGTGCCAGCGCTATCCCGGGTTCTGGGGCCAACGTCCTGACTTTC